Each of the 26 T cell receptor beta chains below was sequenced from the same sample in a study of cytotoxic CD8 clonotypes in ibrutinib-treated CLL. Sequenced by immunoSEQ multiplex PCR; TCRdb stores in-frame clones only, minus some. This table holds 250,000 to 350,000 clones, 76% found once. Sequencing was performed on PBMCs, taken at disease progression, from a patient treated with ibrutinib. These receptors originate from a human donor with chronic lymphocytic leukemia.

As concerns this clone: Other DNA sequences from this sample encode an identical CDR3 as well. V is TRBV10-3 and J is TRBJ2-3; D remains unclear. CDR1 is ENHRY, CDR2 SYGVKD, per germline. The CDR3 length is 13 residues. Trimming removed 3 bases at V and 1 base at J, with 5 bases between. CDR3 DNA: TGTGCCATCAGTGATGAGGGCACAGATACGCAGTATTTT. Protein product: CAISDEGTDTQYF.

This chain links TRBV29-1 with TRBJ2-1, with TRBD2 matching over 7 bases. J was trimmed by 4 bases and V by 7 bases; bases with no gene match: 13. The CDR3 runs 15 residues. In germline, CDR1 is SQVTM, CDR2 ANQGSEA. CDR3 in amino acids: CSGGLVAPQYNEQFF. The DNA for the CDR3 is TGCAGCGGAGGACTAGTAGCGCCACAATACAATGAGCAGTTCTTC.

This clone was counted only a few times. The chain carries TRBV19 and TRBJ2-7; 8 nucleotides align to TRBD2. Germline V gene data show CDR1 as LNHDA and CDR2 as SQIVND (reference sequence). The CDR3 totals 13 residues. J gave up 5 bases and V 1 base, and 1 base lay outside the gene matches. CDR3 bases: TGTGCCAGTAGTATAGCTAGCGGGCACGAGCAGTACTTC. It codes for CASSIASGHEQYF.

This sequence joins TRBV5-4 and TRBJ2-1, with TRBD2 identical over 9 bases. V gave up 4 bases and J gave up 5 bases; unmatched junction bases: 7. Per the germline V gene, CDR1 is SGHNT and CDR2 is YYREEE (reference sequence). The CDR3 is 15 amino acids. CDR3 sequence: CASSTGTSWNNEQFF. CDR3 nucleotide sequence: TGTGCCAGCAGCACCGGGACTAGCTGGAACAATGAGCAGTTCTTC.

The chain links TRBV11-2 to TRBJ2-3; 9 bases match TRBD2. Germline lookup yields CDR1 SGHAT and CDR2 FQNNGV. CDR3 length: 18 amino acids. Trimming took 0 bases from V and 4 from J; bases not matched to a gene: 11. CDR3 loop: CASSLDRGAGGFSDTQYF. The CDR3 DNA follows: TGTGCCAGCAGCTTAGATAGAGGAGCGGGGGGCTTCTCAGATACGCAGTATTTT.

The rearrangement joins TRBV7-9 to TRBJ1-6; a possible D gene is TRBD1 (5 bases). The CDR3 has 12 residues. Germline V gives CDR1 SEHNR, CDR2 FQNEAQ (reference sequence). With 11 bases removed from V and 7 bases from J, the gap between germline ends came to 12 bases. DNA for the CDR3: TGTGCCGGGGGGGTTGCCAATTCACCCCTCCACTTT. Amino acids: CAGGVANSPLHF.

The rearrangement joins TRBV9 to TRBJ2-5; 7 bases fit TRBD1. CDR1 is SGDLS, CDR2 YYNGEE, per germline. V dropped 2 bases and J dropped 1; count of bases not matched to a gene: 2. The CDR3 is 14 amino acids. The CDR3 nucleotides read TGTGCCAGCAGCGTCGACAGGGTCCAAGAGACCCAGTACTTC. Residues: CASSVDRVQETQYF.

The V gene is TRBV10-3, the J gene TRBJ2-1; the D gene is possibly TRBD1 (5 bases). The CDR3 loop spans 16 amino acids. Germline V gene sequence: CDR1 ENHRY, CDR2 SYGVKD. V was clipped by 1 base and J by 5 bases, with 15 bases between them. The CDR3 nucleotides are TGTGCCATCAGTGAGTTAACCCCAGGGTTGAACAATGAGCAGTTCTTC. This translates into CAISELTPGLNNEQFF.

CDR3 region: CASSLSGFGNIQYF. CDR3 bases: TGCGCCAGCTCTCTATCGGGATTTGGAAACATTCAGTACTTC. This rearrangement joins TRBV5-1 to TRBJ2-4; a weak D match, TRBD2 (5 bases). CDR1 is SGHRS, CDR2 YFSETQ, per germline. V shed 7 bases and J shed 6 bases, with 17 bases lying between them. This CDR3 is built from 14 residues.

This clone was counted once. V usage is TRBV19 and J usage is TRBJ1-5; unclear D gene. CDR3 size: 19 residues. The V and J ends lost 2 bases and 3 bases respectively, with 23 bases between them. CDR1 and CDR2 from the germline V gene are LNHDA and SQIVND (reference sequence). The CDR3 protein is CASSISPLTYSTTNQPQHF. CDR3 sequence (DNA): TGTGCCAGTAGTATATCGCCCTTGACTTACAGCACGACCAATCAGCCCCAGCATTTT.

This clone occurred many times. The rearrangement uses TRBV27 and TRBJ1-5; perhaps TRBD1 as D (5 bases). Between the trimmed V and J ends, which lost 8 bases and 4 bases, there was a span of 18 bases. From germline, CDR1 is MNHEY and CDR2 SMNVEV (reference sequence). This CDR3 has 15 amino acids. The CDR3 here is CASARGGVGNQPQHF. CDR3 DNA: TGTGCCAGCGCGAGGGGAGGGGTTGGGAATCAGCCCCAGCATTTT.

This CDR3 is CASSVGGTGTFTGELFF. The CDR3 bases are TGTGCCAGCAGCGTCGGGGGGACAGGGACTTTCACCGGGGAGCTGTTTTTT. J is TRBJ2-2 and V is TRBV11-3, with TRBD1 identical over 9 bases. Unmatched junction bases numbered 11, after V lost 5 bases and J lost 4 bases. This CDR3 contains 17 residues. Germline lookup yields CDR1 SGHNT and CDR2 YENEEA. Looking up the rest from reference TRBV11-3 and TRBJ2-2 gives the full variable domain: EAGVVQSPRYKIIEKKQPVAFWCNPISGHNTLYWYLQNLGQGPELLIRYENEEAVDDSQLPKDRFSAERLKGVDSTLKIQPAELGDSAVYLCASSVGGTGTFTGELFFGEGSRLTVL.

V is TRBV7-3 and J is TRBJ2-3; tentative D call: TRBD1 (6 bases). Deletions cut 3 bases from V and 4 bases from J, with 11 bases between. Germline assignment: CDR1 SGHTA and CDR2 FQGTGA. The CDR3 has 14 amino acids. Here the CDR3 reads CASSFGTWADTQYF. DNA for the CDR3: TGTGCCAGCAGCTTCGGGACATGGGCAGATACGCAGTATTTT. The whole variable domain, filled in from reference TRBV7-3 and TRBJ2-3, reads GAGVSQTPSNKVTEKGKYVELRCDPISGHTALYWYRQSLGQGPEFLIYFQGTGAADDSGLPNDRFFAVRPEGSVSTLKIQRTERGDSAVYLCASSFGTWADTQYFGPGTRLTVL.

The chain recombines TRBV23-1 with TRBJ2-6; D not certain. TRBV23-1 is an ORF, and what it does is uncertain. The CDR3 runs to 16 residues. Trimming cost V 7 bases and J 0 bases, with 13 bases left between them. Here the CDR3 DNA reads TGCGCCAGCAACGCCAGAAGGTGCTCTGGGGCCAACGTCCTGACTTTC. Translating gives CASNARRCSGANVLTF.

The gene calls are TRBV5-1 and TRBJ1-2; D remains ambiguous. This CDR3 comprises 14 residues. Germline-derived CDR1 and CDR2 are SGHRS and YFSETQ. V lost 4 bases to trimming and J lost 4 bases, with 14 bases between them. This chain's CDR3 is CASSRHRAFYGYTF. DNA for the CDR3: TGCGCCAGCAGCCGCCACCGGGCCTTCTATGGCTACACCTTC.

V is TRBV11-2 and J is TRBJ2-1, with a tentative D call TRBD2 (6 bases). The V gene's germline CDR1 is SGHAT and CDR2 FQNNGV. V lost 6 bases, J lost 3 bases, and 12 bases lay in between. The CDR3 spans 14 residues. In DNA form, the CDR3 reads TGTGCCAGCAGAAGTTCCGGGGGCTACAATGAGCAGTTCTTC. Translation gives CASRSSGGYNEQFF.

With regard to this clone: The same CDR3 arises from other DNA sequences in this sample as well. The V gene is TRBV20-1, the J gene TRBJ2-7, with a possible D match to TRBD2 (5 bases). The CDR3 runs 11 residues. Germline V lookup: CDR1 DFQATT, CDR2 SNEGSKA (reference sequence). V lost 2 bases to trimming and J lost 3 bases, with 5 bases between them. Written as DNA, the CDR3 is TGCAGTGCTAGACGGGGCTACGAGCAGTACTTC. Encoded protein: CSARRGYEQYF.

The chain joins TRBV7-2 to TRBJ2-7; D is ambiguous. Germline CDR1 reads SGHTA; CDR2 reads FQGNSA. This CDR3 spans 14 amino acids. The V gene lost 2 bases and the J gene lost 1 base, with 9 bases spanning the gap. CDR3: CASSLKPTSYEQYF. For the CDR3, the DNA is TGTGCCAGCAGCTTAAAACCGACTTCCTACGAGCAGTACTTC.

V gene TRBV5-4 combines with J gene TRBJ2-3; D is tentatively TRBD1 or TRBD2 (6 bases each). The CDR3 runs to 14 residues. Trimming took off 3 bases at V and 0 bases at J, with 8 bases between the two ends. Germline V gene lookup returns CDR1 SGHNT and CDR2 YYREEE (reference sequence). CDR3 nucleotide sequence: TGTGCCAGCAGCTCGGGGGCTAGCACAGATACGCAGTATTTT. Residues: CASSSGASTDTQYF.

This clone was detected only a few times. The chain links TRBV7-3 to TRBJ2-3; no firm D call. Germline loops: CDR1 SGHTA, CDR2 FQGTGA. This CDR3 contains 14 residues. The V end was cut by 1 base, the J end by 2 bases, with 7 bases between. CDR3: CASSLRATTDTQYF. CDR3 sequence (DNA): TGTGCCAGCAGCTTAAGGGCCACCACAGATACGCAGTATTTT.

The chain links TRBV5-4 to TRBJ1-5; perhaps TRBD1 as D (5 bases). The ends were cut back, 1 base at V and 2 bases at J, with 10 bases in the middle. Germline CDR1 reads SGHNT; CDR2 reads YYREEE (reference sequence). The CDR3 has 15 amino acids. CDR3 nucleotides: TGTGCCAGCAGCTTGTGGGGGAAGGGCAATCAGCCCCAGCATTTT. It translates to CASSLWGKGNQPQHF.

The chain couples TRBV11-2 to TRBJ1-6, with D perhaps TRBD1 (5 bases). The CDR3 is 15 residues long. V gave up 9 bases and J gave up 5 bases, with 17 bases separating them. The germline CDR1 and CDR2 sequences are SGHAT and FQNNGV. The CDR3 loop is CASRGGAGDNSPLHF. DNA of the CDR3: TGTGCCAGTCGGGGTGGGGCTGGGGATAATTCACCCCTCCACTTT.

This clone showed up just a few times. CDR3 in amino acids: CASSQDSGRNQPQHF. CDR3 DNA sequence: TGCGCCAGCAGCCAAGATTCAGGGCGCAATCAGCCCCAGCATTTT. The rearrangement joins TRBV4-3 to TRBJ1-5; perhaps TRBD1 as D (5 bases). V was clipped by 0 bases and J by 2 bases, with 8 bases between them. Germline V gives CDR1 LGHNA, CDR2 YSLEER. This CDR3 has 15 residues.

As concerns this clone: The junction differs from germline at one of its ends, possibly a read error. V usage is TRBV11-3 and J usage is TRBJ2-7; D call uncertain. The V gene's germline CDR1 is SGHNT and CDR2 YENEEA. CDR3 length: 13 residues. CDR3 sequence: CVSSWWADYEQYF. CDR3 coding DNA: TGTGTCAGCTCCTGGTGGGCTGACTACGAGCAGTACTTC.

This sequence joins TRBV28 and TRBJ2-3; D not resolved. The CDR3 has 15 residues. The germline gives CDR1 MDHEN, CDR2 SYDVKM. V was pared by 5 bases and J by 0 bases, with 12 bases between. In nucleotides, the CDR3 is TGTGCCAGCAGTGCCTGGCGAGTAAGCACAGATACGCAGTATTTT. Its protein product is CASSAWRVSTDTQYF.

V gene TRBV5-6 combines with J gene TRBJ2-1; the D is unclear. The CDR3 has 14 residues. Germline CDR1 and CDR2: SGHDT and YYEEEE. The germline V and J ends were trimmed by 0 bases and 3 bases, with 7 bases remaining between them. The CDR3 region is CASSLETIYNEQFF. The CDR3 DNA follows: TGTGCCAGCAGCTTGGAGACAATCTACAATGAGCAGTTCTTC.